The 15 T cell receptor beta chains reported below all come from one sample, sequenced in a study of blood T cell repertoires in COVID-19. TCRdb keeps only in-frame clones here, not all; method: immunoSEQ multiplex PCR. The sample consists of 300,000 to 400,000 clones, more than 75% of them appearing once. The specimen sequenced was PBMCs or T cells enriched from blood (not recorded which). Source of these receptors: a woman aged 18-30 years who had recovered from COVID-19.

As to this clone: The same CDR3 also results from other DNA sequences found in this sample. The CDR3 DNA is TGTGCCAGCAGCGCAGGTACCACTAATGAAAAACTGTTTTTT. Amino acids: CASSAGTTNEKLFF. The chain links TRBV9 to TRBJ1-4; D is ambiguous. V was clipped by 3 bases and J by 2 bases, with 8 bases between them. In germline, CDR1 is SGDLS, CDR2 YYNGEE. The CDR3 spans 14 residues.

V is TRBV19 and J is TRBJ1-1, with D tentatively TRBD1 (6 bases). V lost 4 bases and J lost 0, with 12 bases in between. The CDR3 runs to 15 residues. Germline-derived CDR1 and CDR2 are LNHDA and SQIVND (reference sequence). The CDR3 is CASSTAGQMNTEAFF. The CDR3 DNA reads as TGTGCCAGTAGTACCGCCGGACAGATGAACACTGAAGCTTTCTTT.

This clone was recorded only once. The chain uses TRBV9 and TRBJ2-1; 8 nucleotides align to TRBD2. V lost 0 bases and J lost 6; bases outside the gene matches: 8. The CDR3 spans 16 residues. Germline lookup yields CDR1 SGDLS and CDR2 YYNGEE. The CDR3 loop reads CASSVGWSGGINEQFF. CDR3 nucleotides: TGTGCCAGCAGCGTAGGTTGGAGCGGGGGTATCAATGAGCAGTTCTTC.

The chain is built from TRBV4-3 and TRBJ1-2; 7 bases line up with TRBD1. Per germline, CDR1 LGHNA and CDR2 YSLEER. V was pared by 0 bases and J by 4 bases, with 8 bases of the junction left unmatched. This CDR3 is 16 amino acids long. CDR3 coding DNA: TGCGCCAGCAGCCAAGATTGGGACAGCTTTTTCTATGGCTACACCTTC. Amino acid sequence: CASSQDWDSFFYGYTF.

This clone was found a few times. CDR3 sequence reads: CASSQEGGISSSYNEQFF. CDR3 coding DNA: TGTGCCAGCAGCCAAGAAGGAGGTATATCGAGCTCCTACAATGAGCAGTTCTTC. The J gene is TRBJ2-1, the V gene TRBV4-2; maybe TRBD2 (5 bases). V shed 0 bases and J shed 0 bases, with 15 bases lying between them. Germline CDR1 and CDR2: LGHNA and YNFKEQ. The CDR3 extends over 18 amino acids.

This clone was detected only a few times. The genes are TRBV9 and TRBJ1-6, with D maybe TRBD1 (6 bases). The CDR3 loop spans 15 amino acids. Per germline, CDR1 SGDLS and CDR2 YYNGEE. V lost 4 bases to trimming and J lost 8 bases, with 16 bases between them. CDR3: CASSPLWGLDSPLHF. The CDR3 DNA is TGTGCCAGCAGCCCTCTCTGGGGGCTCGATTCACCCCTCCACTTT.

The J gene is TRBJ2-1, the V gene TRBV9; 10 bases map to TRBD2. The CDR3 totals 14 residues. The V and J ends lost 5 bases and 10 bases, in that order; junction bases with no gene match: 9. CDR1 is SGDLS, CDR2 YYNGEE, per germline. The CDR3 sequence is CASRRSGGADEQFF. DNA for the CDR3: TGTGCCAGCAGGAGGAGCGGGGGGGCTGACGAGCAGTTCTTC.

The genes are TRBV6-1 and TRBJ1-3; 7 nucleotides agree with TRBD1. Germline CDR1 and CDR2: MNHNS and SASEGT. The CDR3 consists of 14 residues. J was trimmed by 7 bases and V by 2 bases; bases with no gene match: 5. The CDR3 loop reads CASSERGRRNTIYF. The CDR3, as DNA: TGTGCCAGCAGTGAAAGGGGGCGGAGGAACACCATATATTTT.

The genes are TRBV27 and TRBJ2-3, with a weak D call TRBD2 (5 bases). V was shortened by 7 bases and J by 2 bases, with 19 bases between the two germline ends. This CDR3 spans 16 amino acids. CDR1 and CDR2 from the germline V gene are MNHEY and SMNVEV (reference sequence). CDR3 amino acids: CASTPKGRLYTDTQYF. The CDR3 DNA reads TGTGCCAGCACCCCCAAAGGTAGACTATACACAGATACGCAGTATTTT.

J is TRBJ2-5 and V is TRBV5-1; 12 positions match TRBD2. CDR3 length: 16 amino acids. With 4 bases clipped from V and 7 bases from J, the junction kept 11 bases outside the gene matches. Germline CDR1 reads SGHRS; CDR2 reads YFSETQ. The CDR3 spells CASSLTSGGGHSTQYF. The CDR3 coding sequence is TGCGCCAGCAGCCTGACTAGCGGGGGTGGTCACTCGACCCAGTACTTC.

The chain carries TRBV9 and TRBJ2-7; 8 bases agree with TRBD1. CDR3 length: 14 residues. After removal of 3 bases from V and 3 bases from J, the junction contained 5 bases not matched to a gene. CDR1 SGDLS and CDR2 YYNGEE come from the germline V gene. CDR3 sequence (DNA): TGTGCCAGCAGCGCCCAAGGACAGGGCTACGAGCAGTACTTC. Translating it yields CASSAQGQGYEQYF.

This chain links TRBV5-1 with TRBJ1-5; D might be TRBD1 (6 bases). Germline V gene lookup returns CDR1 SGHRS and CDR2 YFSETQ. The CDR3 runs 15 residues. V was trimmed by 0 bases and J by 1 base, leaving 8 bases between them. CDR3 sequence reads: CASSLGGRSNQPQHF. The CDR3 DNA is TGCGCCAGCAGCTTGGGGGGGCGCAGCAATCAGCCCCAGCATTTT.

The V call is TRBV9, the J call TRBJ2-3; 13 positions agree with TRBD2. V trimming: 3 bases; J trimming: 2 bases; junction bases outside the gene matches: 6. The CDR3 has 17 residues. Germline lookup yields CDR1 SGDLS and CDR2 YYNGEE. CDR3 in amino acids: CASSARTSGGNTDTQYF. CDR3 DNA: TGTGCCAGCAGCGCTCGGACTAGCGGGGGAAACACAGATACGCAGTATTTT.

This clone was seen once. This chain uses TRBV30 with TRBJ1-2; the D is unclear. V dropped 0 bases and J dropped 5 bases, with 7 bases sitting between them. Germline CDR1 is GTSNPN and CDR2 is SVGIG (reference sequence). This CDR3 is 12 amino acids long. The DNA for the CDR3 is TGTGCCTGGAGTGTCGGGGAATATGGCTACACCTTC. It encodes CAWSVGEYGYTF.

CDR3 loop: CASSLAGGQALSYNSPLHF. In DNA form, the CDR3 reads TGTGCCAGCAGCTTAGCCGGGGGACAGGCCCTCTCCTATAATTCACCCCTCCACTTT. This chain links TRBV7-9 with TRBJ1-6; 8 positions match TRBD1. Germline CDR1 SEHNR, CDR2 FQNEAQ (reference sequence). The CDR3 is made up of 19 amino acids. J was trimmed by 0 bases and V by 0 bases; bases with no gene match: 7.